The present entry profiles one T cell receptor (beta chain) with its context. These data come from a study of OX40 agonist ivuxolimab in advanced cancers. Clones were sequenced by immunoSEQ multiplex PCR, and TCRdb holds only the in-frame ones, with some missing. This sample has approximately 84,000 clones, with over 65% found just once. This clonotype originated in an adult with an advanced solid tumor such as melanoma, head and neck, liver or kidney cancer. This sample comprised CD4+ or CD8+ T cells sorted from blood, obtained in a trial of the OX40 agonist ivuxolimab.

CDR3 nucleotide sequence: TGTGCCAGCAGCCTGGGACCGCTGGCCACCCCTTTCCCCGGGGAGCTGTTTTTT. It encodes CASSLGPLATPFPGELFF. This chain uses TRBV5-7 with TRBJ2-2, with D perhaps matching TRBD1 or TRBD2 (5 bases each). TRBV5-7 is noted as an ORF with a role that remains uncertain. V lost 4 bases and J 6 bases, leaving 25 bases between the germline ends. This CDR3 is 18 amino acids long.